This T cell receptor (beta chain) was sequenced during a study of PD-1 blockade in classical Hodgkin lymphoma. Study at large: Every 2 weeks, patients got 3 mg/kg intravenous nivolumab.

Using immunoSEQ multiplex PCR, the repertoire was profiled, and TCRdb retains in-frame clones only, with some absent. The sample contains 3,000 or so clones, around 75% of which appear only once. Time point defined: cycle 4 day 1 (C4D1), after more than five weeks of nivolumab. Every patient had relapsed following autologous stem cell transplantation, and cohorts differed in brentuximab vedotin exposure. Magnetic negative selection of thawed PBMCs yielded the CD8+ T cells. Complete response, partial response or progressive disease was each patient's best response. Material: CD8+ T cells from blood, obtained before the fourth cycle of nivolumab. This clonotype was sampled from a human donor with classical Hodgkin lymphoma.

The CDR3, as DNA: TGTGCCAGCAGCCAGTATGAGGGGTTCCTAAACTATGGCTACACCTTC. Protein: CASSQYEGFLNYGYTF. The chain has TRBV7-2 and TRBJ1-2; D is perhaps TRBD1 (5 bases). CDR1 is SGHTA, CDR2 FQGNSA, per germline. Trimming stripped 5 bases from V and 2 bases from J, with 18 bases between. The CDR3 extends over 16 amino acids.